This T cell receptor (beta chain) was documented in a study of cytomegalovirus exposure and HLA in healthy donors. Study findings and constraints: Immune exposure information comprised only CMV serostatus. The study carried out a later analysis of TCR beta sequences. It associated 16,951 of them with specific HLA alleles at a false discovery rate of 0.05. A later analysis linked a missense variant in DCLRE1C to the trimming of TCR beta V and J genes.

Comment on this clone: Its antigen remains unidentified.

Use of 60 Vbeta and 13 Jbeta primers characterized the PCR. Original processing notes: A follow-up analysis tallied 65 million to 80 million unique TCR beta chains, roughly 11 million shared. Method: immunoSEQ multiplex PCR; TCRdb's copy keeps in-frame clones and lacks some. The V and J calls and the clone size are those of that table, but D and trimming were determined from the DNA. In the table there are 200,000 or so clones, over 65% of which are singletons. V dropped 3 bases and J dropped 4 bases, with 10 bases sitting between them. The CDR3 runs to 13 residues. Germline lookup yields CDR1 GTSNPN and CDR2 SVGIG (reference sequence).

This chain connects TRBV30 to TRBJ2-1; no definite D call. This receptor was taken from a man aged 18 to 29 in good health and CMV-seronegative. The sample consisted of PBMCs. The CDR3 region has the DNA TGTGCCTGGAGCCGGTCTCTTTACAATGAGCAGTTCTTC. This translates into CAWSRSLYNEQFF.